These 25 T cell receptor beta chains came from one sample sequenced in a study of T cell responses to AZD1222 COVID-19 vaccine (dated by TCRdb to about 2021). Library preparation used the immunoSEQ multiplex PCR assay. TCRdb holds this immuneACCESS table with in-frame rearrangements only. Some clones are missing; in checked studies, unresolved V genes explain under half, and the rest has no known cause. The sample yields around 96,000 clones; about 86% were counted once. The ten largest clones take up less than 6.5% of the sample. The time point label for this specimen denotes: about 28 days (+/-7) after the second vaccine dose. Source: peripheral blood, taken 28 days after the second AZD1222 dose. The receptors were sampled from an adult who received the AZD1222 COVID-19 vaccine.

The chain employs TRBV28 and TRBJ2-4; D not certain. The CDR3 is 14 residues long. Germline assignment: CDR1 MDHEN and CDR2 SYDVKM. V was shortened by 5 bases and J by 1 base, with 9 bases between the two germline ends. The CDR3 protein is CASSPTAAKNIQYF. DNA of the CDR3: TGTGCCAGCAGTCCGACGGCTGCCAAAAACATTCAGTACTTC.

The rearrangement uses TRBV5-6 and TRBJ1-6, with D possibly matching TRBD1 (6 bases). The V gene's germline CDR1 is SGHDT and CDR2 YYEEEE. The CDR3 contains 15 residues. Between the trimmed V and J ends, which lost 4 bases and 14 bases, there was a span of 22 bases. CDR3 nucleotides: TGTGCCAGCAGCCCAACGGGCACAGGGCCCAATTCCCTCCACTTT. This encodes CASSPTGTGPNSLHF.

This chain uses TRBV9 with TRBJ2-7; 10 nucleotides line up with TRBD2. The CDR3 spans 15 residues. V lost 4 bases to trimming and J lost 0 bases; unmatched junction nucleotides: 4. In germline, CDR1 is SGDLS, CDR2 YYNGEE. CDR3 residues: CASSKLAGDSYEQYF. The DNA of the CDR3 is TGTGCCAGCAGCAAGCTAGCGGGAGACTCCTACGAGCAGTACTTC.

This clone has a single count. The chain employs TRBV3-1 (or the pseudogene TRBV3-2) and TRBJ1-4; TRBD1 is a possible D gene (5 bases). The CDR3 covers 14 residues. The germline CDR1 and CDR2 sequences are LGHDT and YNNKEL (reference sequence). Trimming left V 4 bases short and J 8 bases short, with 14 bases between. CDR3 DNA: TGTGCCAGCAGCCCCAGGGATGGTGGCGAAAAACTGTTTTTT. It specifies CASSPRDGGEKLFF.

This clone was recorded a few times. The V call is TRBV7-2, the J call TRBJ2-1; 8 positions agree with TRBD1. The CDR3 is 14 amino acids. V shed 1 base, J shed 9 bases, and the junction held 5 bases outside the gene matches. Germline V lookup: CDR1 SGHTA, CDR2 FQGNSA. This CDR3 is CASSLGQGAGEQFF. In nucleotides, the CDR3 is TGTGCCAGCAGCTTAGGGCAGGGGGCGGGTGAGCAGTTCTTC.

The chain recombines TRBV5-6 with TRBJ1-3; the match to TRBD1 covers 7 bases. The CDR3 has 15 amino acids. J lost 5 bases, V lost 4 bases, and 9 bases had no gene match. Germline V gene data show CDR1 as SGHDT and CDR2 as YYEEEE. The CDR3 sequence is CASSHYRGSRNTIYF. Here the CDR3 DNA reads TGTGCCAGCAGCCACTACAGGGGTTCAAGAAACACCATATATTTT.

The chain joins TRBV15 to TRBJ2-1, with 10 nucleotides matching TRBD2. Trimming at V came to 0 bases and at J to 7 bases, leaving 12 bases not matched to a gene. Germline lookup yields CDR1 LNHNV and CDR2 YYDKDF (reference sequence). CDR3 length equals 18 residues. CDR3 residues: CATSRDQLAGSSVNEQFF. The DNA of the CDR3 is TGTGCCACCAGCAGAGATCAACTAGCGGGGTCTTCGGTTAATGAGCAGTTCTTC.

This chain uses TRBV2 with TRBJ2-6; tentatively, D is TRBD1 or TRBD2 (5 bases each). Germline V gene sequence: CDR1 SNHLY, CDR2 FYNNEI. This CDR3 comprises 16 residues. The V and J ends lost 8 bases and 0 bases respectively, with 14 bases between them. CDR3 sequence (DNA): TGTGCCAGCCGACTACAGGAGTACTCTGGGGCCAACGTCCTGACTTTC. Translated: CASRLQEYSGANVLTF.

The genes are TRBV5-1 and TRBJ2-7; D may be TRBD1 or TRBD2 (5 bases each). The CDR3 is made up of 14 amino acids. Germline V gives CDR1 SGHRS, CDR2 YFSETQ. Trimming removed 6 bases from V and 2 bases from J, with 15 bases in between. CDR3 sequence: CASKFMGETYEQYF. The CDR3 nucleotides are TGCGCCAGCAAATTCATGGGGGAAACCTACGAGCAGTACTTC.

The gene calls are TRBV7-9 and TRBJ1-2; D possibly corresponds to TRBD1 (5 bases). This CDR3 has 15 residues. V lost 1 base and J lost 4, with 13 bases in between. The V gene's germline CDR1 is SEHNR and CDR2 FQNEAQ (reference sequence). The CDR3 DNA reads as TGTGCCAGCAGCTTAGGATGGGGGGAAGCCTATGGCTACACCTTC. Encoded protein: CASSLGWGEAYGYTF.

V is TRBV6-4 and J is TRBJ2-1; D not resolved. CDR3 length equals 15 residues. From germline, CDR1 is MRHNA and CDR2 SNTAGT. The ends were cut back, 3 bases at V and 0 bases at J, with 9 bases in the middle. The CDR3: CASSESVSSYNEQFF. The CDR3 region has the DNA TGTGCCAGCAGTGAATCGGTGAGCTCCTACAATGAGCAGTTCTTC.

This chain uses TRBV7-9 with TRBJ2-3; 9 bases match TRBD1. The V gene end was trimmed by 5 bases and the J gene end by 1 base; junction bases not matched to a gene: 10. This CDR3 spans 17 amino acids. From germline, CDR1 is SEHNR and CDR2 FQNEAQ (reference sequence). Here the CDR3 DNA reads TGTGCCAGCAGCCCCGGGGCCGGGACAGGGCGCACAGATACGCAGTATTTT. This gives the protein CASSPGAGTGRTDTQYF.

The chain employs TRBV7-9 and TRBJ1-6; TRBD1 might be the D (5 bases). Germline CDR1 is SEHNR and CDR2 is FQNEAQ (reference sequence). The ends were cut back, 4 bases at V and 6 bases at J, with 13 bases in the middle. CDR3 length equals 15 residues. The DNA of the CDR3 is TGTGCCAGCAGCTCCCGGGACGGAGCTAATTCACCCCTCCACTTT. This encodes CASSSRDGANSPLHF.

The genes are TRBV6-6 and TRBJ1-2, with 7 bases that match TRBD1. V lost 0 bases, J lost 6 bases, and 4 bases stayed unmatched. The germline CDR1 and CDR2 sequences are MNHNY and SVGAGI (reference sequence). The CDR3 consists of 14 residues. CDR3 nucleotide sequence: TGTGCCAGCAGTTACTCTGGGACAGAGCATGGCTACACCTTC. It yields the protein CASSYSGTEHGYTF.

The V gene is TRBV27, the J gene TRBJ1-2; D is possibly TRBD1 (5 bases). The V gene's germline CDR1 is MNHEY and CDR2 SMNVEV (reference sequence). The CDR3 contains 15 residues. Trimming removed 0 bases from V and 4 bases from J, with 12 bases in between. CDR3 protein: CASSLSLGGSYGYTF. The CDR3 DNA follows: TGTGCCAGCAGTTTATCGCTGGGGGGTAGCTATGGCTACACCTTC.

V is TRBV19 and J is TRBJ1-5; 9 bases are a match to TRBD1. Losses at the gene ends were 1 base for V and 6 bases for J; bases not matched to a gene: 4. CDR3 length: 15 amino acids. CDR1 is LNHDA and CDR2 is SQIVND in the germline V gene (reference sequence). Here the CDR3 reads CASSIGTTGGQPQHF. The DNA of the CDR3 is TGTGCCAGTAGTATAGGGACGACAGGGGGTCAGCCCCAGCATTTT.

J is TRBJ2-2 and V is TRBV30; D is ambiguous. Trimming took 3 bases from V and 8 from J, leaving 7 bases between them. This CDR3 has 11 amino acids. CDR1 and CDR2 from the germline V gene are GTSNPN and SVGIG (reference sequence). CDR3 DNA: TGTGCCTGGAGGGTCCGGGGGGAGCTGTTTTTT. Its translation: CAWRVRGELFF.

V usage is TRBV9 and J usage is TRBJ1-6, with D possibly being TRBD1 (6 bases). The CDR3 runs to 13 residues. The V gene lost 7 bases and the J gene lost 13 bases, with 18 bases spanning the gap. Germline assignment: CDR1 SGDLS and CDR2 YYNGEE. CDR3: CASGPRDIQPLHF. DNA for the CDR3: TGTGCCAGCGGGCCAAGGGACATACAGCCCCTCCACTTT.

The CDR3 spells CSASPTPLPEAFF. Written as DNA, the CDR3 is TGCAGTGCTAGTCCGACACCTTTACCCGAAGCTTTCTTT. The chain couples TRBV20-1 to TRBJ1-1, with D hard to call. The CDR3 sequence is 13 residues long. CDR1 and CDR2 from the germline V gene are DFQATT and SNEGSKA (reference sequence). The V end lost 3 bases, the J end lost 8 bases, and 16 bases lay between the germline ends.

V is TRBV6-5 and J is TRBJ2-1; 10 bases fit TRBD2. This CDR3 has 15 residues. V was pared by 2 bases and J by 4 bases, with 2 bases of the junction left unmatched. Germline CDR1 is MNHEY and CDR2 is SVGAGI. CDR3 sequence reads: CASSYPSGSYNEQFF. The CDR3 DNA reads TGTGCCAGCAGTTACCCTAGCGGGAGTTACAATGAGCAGTTCTTC.

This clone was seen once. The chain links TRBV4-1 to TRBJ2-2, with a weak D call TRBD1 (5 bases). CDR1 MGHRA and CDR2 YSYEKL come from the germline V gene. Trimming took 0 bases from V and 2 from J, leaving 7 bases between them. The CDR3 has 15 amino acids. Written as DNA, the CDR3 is TGCGCCAGCAGCCAAGAACAGGCCAACACCGGGGAGCTGTTTTTT. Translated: CASSQEQANTGELFF.

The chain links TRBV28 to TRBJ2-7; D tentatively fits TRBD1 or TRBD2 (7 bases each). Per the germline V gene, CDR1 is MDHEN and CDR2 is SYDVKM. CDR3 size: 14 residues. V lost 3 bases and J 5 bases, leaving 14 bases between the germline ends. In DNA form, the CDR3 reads TGTGCCAGCAGTTTGACAGGGAGGGTGGACGAGCAGTACTTC. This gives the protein CASSLTGRVDEQYF.

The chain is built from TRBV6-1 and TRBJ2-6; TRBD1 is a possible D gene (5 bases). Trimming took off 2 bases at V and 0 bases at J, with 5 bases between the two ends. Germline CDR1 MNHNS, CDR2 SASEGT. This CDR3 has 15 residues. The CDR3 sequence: CASSEQGSGANVLTF. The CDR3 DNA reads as TGTGCCAGCAGTGAACAGGGCTCTGGGGCCAACGTCCTGACTTTC.

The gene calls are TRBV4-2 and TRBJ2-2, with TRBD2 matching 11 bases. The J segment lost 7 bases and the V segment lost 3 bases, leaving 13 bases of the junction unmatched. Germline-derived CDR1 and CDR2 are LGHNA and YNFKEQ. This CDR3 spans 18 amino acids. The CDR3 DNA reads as TGTGCCAGCAGCCAGATCTCCACTAGCGGGAGCGGTATCGGGGAGCTGTTTTTT. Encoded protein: CASSQISTSGSGIGELFF.

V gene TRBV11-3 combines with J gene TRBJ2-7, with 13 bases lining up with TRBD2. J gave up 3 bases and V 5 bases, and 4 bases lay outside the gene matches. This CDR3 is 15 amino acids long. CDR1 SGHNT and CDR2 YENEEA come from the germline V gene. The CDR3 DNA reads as TGTGCCAGCAGCCCAGGGACTAGCGGGAACTACGAGCAGTACTTC. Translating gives CASSPGTSGNYEQYF.